This T cell receptor (beta chain) came from a study of prognosis after radiotherapy for stage I lung cancer. Study as a whole: Recruiting of stage I non-small cell lung cancer patients into the study occurred between April 2018 and early 2019. Approximately 13 patients' tumors were adenocarcinoma, and 6 to 8 patients' tumors were squamous cell carcinoma.

From germline, CDR1 is SGHDN and CDR2 FVKESK. The CDR3 is made up of 12 amino acids. Amplification of the TCR beta CDR3 (from genomic DNA) was done by two-round multiplex PCR. First-round PCR, the initial amplification, used primers specific to each TRBV and TRBJ gene. Via MiXCR, TCRdb re-called the multiplex PCR reads, giving one row per CDR3 protein. The sample has roughly 30,000 distinct CDR3 sequences; roughly two fifths are singletons. Points on this clonotype: The junction departs from germline at one end; a sequencing error may be responsible.

The sequence derives from a donor over 45 with non-small cell lung cancer. The chain joins TRBV14 to TRBJ1-1, with no clear D. Sample: PBMCs, taken before or after stereotactic body radiation therapy (not recorded which). The CDR3 region is CAISPQNTEAFF. In DNA form, the CDR3 reads TGTGCCATCAGCCCCCAGAACACTGAAGCTTTCTTT.